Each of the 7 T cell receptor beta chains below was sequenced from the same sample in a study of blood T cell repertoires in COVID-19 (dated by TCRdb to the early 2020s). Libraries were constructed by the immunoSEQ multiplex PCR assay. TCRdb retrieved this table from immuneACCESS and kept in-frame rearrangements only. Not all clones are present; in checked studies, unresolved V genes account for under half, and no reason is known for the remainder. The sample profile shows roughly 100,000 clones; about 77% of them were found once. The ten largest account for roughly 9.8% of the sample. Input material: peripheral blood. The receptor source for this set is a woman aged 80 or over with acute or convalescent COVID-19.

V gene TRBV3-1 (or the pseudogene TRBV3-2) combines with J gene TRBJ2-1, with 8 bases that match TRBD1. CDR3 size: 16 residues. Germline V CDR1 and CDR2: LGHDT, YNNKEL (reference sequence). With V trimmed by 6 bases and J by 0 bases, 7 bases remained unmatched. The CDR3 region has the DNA TGTGCCAGCAGTCCCTGGACAGGGAGCTCCTACAATGAGCAGTTCTTC. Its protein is CASSPWTGSSYNEQFF.

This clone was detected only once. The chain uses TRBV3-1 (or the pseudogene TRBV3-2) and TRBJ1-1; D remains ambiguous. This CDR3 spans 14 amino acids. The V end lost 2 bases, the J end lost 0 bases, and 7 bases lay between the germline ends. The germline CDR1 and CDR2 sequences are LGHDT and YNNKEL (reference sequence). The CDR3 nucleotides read TGTGCCAGCAGCCAACCGGGAGTGAACACTGAAGCTTTCTTT. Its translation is CASSQPGVNTEAFF.

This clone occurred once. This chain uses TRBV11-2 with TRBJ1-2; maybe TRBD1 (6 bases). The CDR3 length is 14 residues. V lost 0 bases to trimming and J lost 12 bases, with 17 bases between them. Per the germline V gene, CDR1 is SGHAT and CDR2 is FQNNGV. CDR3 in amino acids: CASSLDGQGRLDTF. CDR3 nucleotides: TGTGCCAGCAGCTTAGACGGCCAGGGGCGCCTCGACACCTTC.

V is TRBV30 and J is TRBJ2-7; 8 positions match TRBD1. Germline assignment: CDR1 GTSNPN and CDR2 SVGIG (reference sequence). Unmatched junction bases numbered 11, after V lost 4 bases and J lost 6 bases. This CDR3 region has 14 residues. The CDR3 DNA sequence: TGTGCCTGGAACCGGGACAGGCCCATTTTCGAGCAGTACTTC. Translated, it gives CAWNRDRPIFEQYF.

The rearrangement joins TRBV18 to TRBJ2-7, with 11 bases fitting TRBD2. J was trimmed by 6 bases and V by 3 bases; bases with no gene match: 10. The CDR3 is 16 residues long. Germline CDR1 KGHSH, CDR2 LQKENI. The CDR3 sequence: CASSPQTTSGRSEQYF. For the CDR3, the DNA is TGTGCCAGCTCACCCCAAACTACTAGCGGGAGATCCGAGCAGTACTTC.

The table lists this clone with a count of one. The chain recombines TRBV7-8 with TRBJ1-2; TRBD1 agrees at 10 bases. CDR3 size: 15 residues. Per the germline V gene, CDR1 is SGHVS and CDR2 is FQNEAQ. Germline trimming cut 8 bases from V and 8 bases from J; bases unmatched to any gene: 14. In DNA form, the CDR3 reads TGTGCCAGCGAGGGGGTACTCGACAGGGGGCGAGGCTACACCTTC. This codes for CASEGVLDRGRGYTF. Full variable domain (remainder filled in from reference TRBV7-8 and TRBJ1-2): GAGVSQSPRYKVAKRGQDVALRCDPISGHVSLFWYQQALGQGPEFLTYFQNEAQLDKSGLPSDRFFAERPEGSVSTLKIQRTQQEDSAVYLCASEGVLDRGRGYTFGSGTRLTVV.

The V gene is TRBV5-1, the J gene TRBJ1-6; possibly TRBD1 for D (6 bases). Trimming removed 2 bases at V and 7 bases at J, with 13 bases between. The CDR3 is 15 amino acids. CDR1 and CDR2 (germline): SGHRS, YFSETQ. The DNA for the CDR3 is TGCGCCAGCAGCTTAGCAGGACAGAAAAATTCACCCCTCCACTTT. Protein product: CASSLAGQKNSPLHF.